These 21 T cell receptor beta chains were all obtained from the same sample, sequenced in a study of blood T cells in healthy people across ages. Then a second PCR, running roughly 7 to 11 cycles, was carried out with a sample-barcoded 5' primer and a J-beta primer mix. TCRdb used MiXCR to reprocess the 5' RACE reads, holding one entry per CDR3 protein. In the table there are approximately 680,000 distinct CDR3 sequences, approximately 31% of which are singletons. Sequencing used blood. The source is a woman of 80 years or more in good health.

The chain carries TRBV28 and TRBJ2-3; 7 nucleotides align to TRBD2. With V trimmed by 5 bases and J by 4 bases, 9 bases remained unmatched. The CDR3 has 15 amino acids. The germline gives CDR1 MDHEN, CDR2 SYDVKM. CDR3 residues: CASSTFNREADTQYF. CDR3 coding DNA: TGTGCCAGCAGTACCTTCAACCGGGAGGCAGATACGCAGTATTTT.

This clonotype was detected once. A much larger clone differs from this one at a single base, so this may be a read error. The rearrangement joins TRBV24-1 to TRBJ2-3; 9 bases match TRBD1. This CDR3 contains 15 residues. Germline V gene sequence: CDR1 KGHDR, CDR2 SFDVKD. CDR3 nucleotide sequence: TGTGCCACCAGTGAACAGGGGGCGAGCACAGATACGCGGTATTTT. Its translation is CATSEQGASTDTRYF.

The J gene is TRBJ1-4, the V gene TRBV4-1; 8 bases line up with TRBD1. The V gene's germline CDR1 is MGHRA and CDR2 YSYEKL. V gave up 10 bases and J gave up 8 bases; unmatched junction bases: 12. CDR3 size: 14 residues. As DNA, the CDR3 is TGCGCCACCAATACAGGGGGAGGGGGAGAAAAACTGTTTTTT. This encodes CATNTGGGGEKLFF.

This clonotype has just a few counts. The CDR3: CASSRKQGTGELFF. DNA for the CDR3: TGTGCCAGCAGTCGAAAACAGGGAACCGGGGAGCTGTTTTTT. The gene calls are TRBV6-5 and TRBJ2-2; D is possibly TRBD1 (6 bases). The length of the CDR3 is 14 residues. CDR1 and CDR2 from the germline V gene are MNHEY and SVGAGI. V lost 5 bases to trimming and J lost 5 bases, with 12 bases between them.

Ten or more counts support this clonotype. The chain carries TRBV12-3 or TRBV12-4 and TRBJ1-1; possibly TRBD1 for D (6 bases). Between the trimmed V and J ends, which lost 6 bases and 6 bases, there was a span of 20 bases. This CDR3 comprises 15 residues. The CDR3 coding sequence is TGTGCCAGCAGACTATCTCAGGGGAGTCTGGCTGAAGCTTTCTTT. Residues: CASRLSQGSLAEAFF.

Concerning this clonotype itself: A much larger clone differs by one base, so this may be a read error. V is TRBV9 and J is TRBJ1-2; D possibly corresponds to TRBD1 (5 bases). CDR3 length: 15 amino acids. V lost 2 bases, J lost 5 bases, and 16 bases lay in between. Germline V gene lookup returns CDR1 SGDLS and CDR2 YYNGEE. In DNA form, the CDR3 reads TGTGCCAGCAGCGTCATGGACAACATCCGTTATGGCTACACCTTC. Its translation: CASSVMDNIRYGYTF.

The genes are TRBV19 and TRBJ2-3; possible D gene TRBD2, 6 bases. Per germline, CDR1 LNHDA and CDR2 SQIVND (reference sequence). V was clipped by 6 bases and J by 6 bases, with 13 bases between them. The CDR3 covers 13 residues. In nucleotides, the CDR3 is TGTGCCAGTAGGTGGCGGGGCGGTGATACGCAGTATTTT. It yields the protein CASRWRGGDTQYF.

This rearrangement joins TRBV30 to TRBJ2-2, with a weak D call TRBD2 (5 bases). Germline CDR1 is GTSNPN and CDR2 is SVGIG (reference sequence). The germline V and J ends were trimmed by 5 bases and 8 bases, with 15 bases remaining between them. The CDR3 loop spans 13 amino acids. The CDR3 protein is CAWSRGVGGELFF. CDR3 coding DNA: TGTGCCTGGTCTCGGGGAGTTGGTGGGGAGCTGTTTTTT.

This clonotype has just a few counts. The rearrangement joins TRBV10-3 to TRBJ2-1; D possibly corresponds to TRBD1 (5 bases). The J call may be mistaken, given a closer DNA end match to TRBJ2-7. The germline V gene has CDR1 ENHRY and CDR2 SYGVKD. The CDR3 spans 14 residues. The CDR3 region is CAIAQGSSYNEQYF. CDR3 DNA: TGTGCCATCGCCCAGGGAAGCTCCTACAATGAGCAGTACTTC.

This clonotype has a count of ten or more. CDR3 DNA sequence: TGCAGCGTCGCTTCCGGGACAGGGGGTCACGAGCAGTACTTC. This translates into CSVASGTGGHEQYF. V gene TRBV29-1 combines with J gene TRBJ2-7, with 11 bases that match TRBD1. The CDR3 is made up of 14 amino acids. V trimming: 6 bases; J trimming: 5 bases; junction bases outside the gene matches: 9. The germline V gene encodes CDR1 SQVTM and CDR2 ANQGSEA.

Comment on this clonotype: One base away lies a much larger clone, so this may be a sequencing read error. J is TRBJ2-7 and V is TRBV19; 10 nucleotides align to TRBD1. J lost 7 bases, V lost 5 bases, and 11 bases had no gene match. Germline loops: CDR1 LNHDA, CDR2 SQIVND (reference sequence). The CDR3 covers 15 residues. CDR3 residues: CASSLYDRGRNEQYF. The CDR3 DNA reads TGTGCCAGTAGTTTGTACGACAGGGGGCGCAATGAGCAGTACTTC.

This clonotype was seen ten or more times. V gene TRBV6-5 combines with J gene TRBJ2-3; 12 nucleotides agree with TRBD2. The CDR3 sequence is 16 residues long. Unmatched junction bases numbered 5, after V lost 4 bases and J lost 3 bases. Germline CDR1 reads MNHEY; CDR2 reads SVGAGI. The CDR3 loop is CASSSSSGGATDTQYF. For the CDR3, the DNA is TGTGCCAGCAGTTCGTCTAGCGGGGGGGCTACAGATACGCAGTATTTT.

Concerning this clonotype: Since a much larger clone is just one base distant, this may be a read error. J is TRBJ2-3 and V is TRBV3-1; a weak D match, TRBD1 (5 bases). The V end lost 7 bases, the J end lost 7 bases, and 15 bases lay between the germline ends. The germline CDR1 and CDR2 sequences are LGHDT and YNNKEL (reference sequence). The CDR3 loop spans 13 amino acids. CDR3 loop: CASNTGSAHTQYF. The CDR3 bases are TGTGCCAGCAACACAGGAAGCGCGCATACGCAGTATTTT.

The V call is TRBV21-1, the J call TRBJ1-1. TRBV21-1 is marked as a pseudogene. The CDR3 covers 14 residues. DNA for the CDR3: TGTGCCAGCAGCAAACTACACATCCAGGCTGAAGCTTTCTTT. It yields the protein CASSKLHIQAEAFF.

The rearrangement joins TRBV10-3 to TRBJ2-3; D possibly corresponds to TRBD1 (7 bases). CDR1 is ENHRY and CDR2 is SYGVKD in the germline V gene. Trimming cost V 10 bases and J 5 bases, with 10 bases left between them. The CDR3 runs 11 residues. The DNA for the CDR3 is TGTGCCACCCAGGGGGGAGATACGCAGTATTTT. Protein sequence: CATQGGDTQYF.

A note on this clonotype: This sequence may be a read error, since a much larger clone differs from it by one base. The rearrangement joins TRBV10-3 to TRBJ2-1, with 7 bases lining up with TRBD1. Germline CDR1 ENHRY, CDR2 SYGVKD. The CDR3 contains 18 residues. The ends lost 4 bases at V and 0 bases at J; junction bases unmatched: 12. The CDR3 sequence: CAISANRQGPSSYNEQFF. The CDR3 region has the DNA TGTGCCATCAGTGCCAACCGACAGGGTCCCAGCTCCTACAATGAGCAGTTCTTC.

Comments on this clonotype: The junction does not match germline at one end; this may be a read error. J is TRBJ2-3 and V is TRBV6-1; TRBD2 agrees at 12 bases. CDR3 size: 15 residues. Germline assignment: CDR1 MNHNS and CDR2 SASEGT. CDR3 nucleotides: TGTGCCATCAGTGCCGGACTAGCGGGATCAGATACGCAGTATTTT. This gives the protein CAISAGLAGSDTQYF.

This clonotype was detected a few times. The rearrangement uses TRBV25-1 and TRBJ2-2; 9 nucleotides align to TRBD1. Germline CDR1 is MGHDK and CDR2 is SYGVNS. The CDR3 is 15 amino acids. The ends lost 6 bases at V and 5 bases at J; junction bases unmatched: 7. CDR3 sequence (DNA): TGTGCCAGCAGGGCGGACAGGGGAAGGACCGGGGAGCTGTTTTTT. The encoded protein is CASRADRGRTGELFF.

This clonotype has a count of ten or more. The chain combines TRBV7-2 with TRBJ2-7; 9 positions match TRBD1. The germline V gene encodes CDR1 SGHTA and CDR2 FQGNSA. V lost 4 bases, J lost 2 bases, and 9 bases stayed unmatched. The CDR3 loop spans 16 amino acids. In DNA, the CDR3 is TGTGCCAGCAGCTCTCAATCGGGACAGGGACCCTACGAGCAGTACTTC. This sequence encodes CASSSQSGQGPYEQYF.

Details on this clonotype: At one of its ends the junction is not consistent with the germline gene, which may arise from a read error. V and J are TRBV29-1 and TRBJ2-1; perhaps TRBD1 as D (7 bases). CDR1 SQVTM and CDR2 ANQGSEA come from the germline V gene. The CDR3 loop spans 14 amino acids. CDR3 residues: CSVGRDSFYSEQFF. DNA for the CDR3: TGCAGCGTTGGGAGGGACAGTTTCTACAGTGAGCAGTTCTTC.

The chain combines TRBV5-1 with TRBJ2-4; D call uncertain. The J call could be wrong; TRBJ2-5 is a better fit for the DNA end. The CDR3 contains 14 residues. Germline CDR1 is SGHRS and CDR2 is YFSETQ. Here the CDR3 DNA reads TGCGCCAGCAGCCCTAACGACTGGGAAAGGACCCAGTACTTC. It translates to CASSPNDWERTQYF.